A selection of T cell receptor beta chains follows, all from one sample in a study of beta chain features in type 1 diabetes. TCRdb keeps only in-frame clones here, not all; method: immunoSEQ multiplex PCR. The table has 60,000 or so clones, 50% to 55% seen once. Specimen: Tregs from blood. The receptors here all came from a woman aged 40 to 50 with type 1 diabetes. Each CDR3 is given with its conserved first and last residue. D genes are given only for firm matches. Clone size is stated in some rows and not others, as once, few, many or a class when expanded.

>NA|13|NA|TRBJ2-5|TRBV7-2
TGTGCCAGCAGTTTTAGCGGATGGGAGACCCAGTACTTC
CASSFSGWETQYF
>few|13|NA|TRBJ1-1|TRBV11-2
TGTGCCAGCAGCTTAGGCGATAACACTGAAGCTTTCTTT
CASSLGDNTEAFF
>NA|15|NA|TRBJ2-6|TRBV10-3
TGTGCCATCCGGGGAGGCCGCTCTGGGGCCAACGTCCTGACTTTC
CAIRGGRSGANVLTF
>NA|13|TRBD1|TRBJ1-1|TRBV5-1
TGCGCCAGCAGCTTGAATGACAGGGGTGAAGCTTTCTTT
CASSLNDRGEAFF
>few|15|NA|TRBJ2-3|TRBV5-4
TGTGCCAGCAGCTTGGGGTCGCGGCCCACAGATACGCAGTATTTT
CASSLGSRPTDTQYF
>NA|14|TRBD1|TRBJ2-1|TRBV6-5
TGTGCCAGCACCCTTGGACAGGGGGGTGATGAGCAGTTCTTC
CASTLGQGGDEQFF
>NA|12|NA|TRBJ1-1|TRBV6-1
TGTGCCAGCAGTGAACAGGGGACGGAGGCTTTCTTT
CASSEQGTEAFF
>NA|16|NA|TRBJ2-5|TRBV9
TGTGCCAGCAGCGTAGGACCTGAGCGGGCCCTAGGGGACCAGTACTTC
CASSVGPERALGDQYF
>few|16|NA|TRBJ2-1|TRBV7-9
TGTGCCAGAAGTCCCGGGGGACCATCTTCCCACAATGAGCAGTTCTTC
CARSPGGPSSHNEQFF
>NA|15|NA|TRBJ2-1|TRBV5-1
TGCGCCAGCAGCTTGGAGGGGAATTCCTACAATGAGCAGTTCTTC
CASSLEGNSYNEQFF
>NA|15|NA|TRBJ2-2|TRBV27
TGTGCCAGCAGTTTAAGGGGGGGGGAGGTCGGGGAGCTGTTTTTT
CASSLRGGEVGELFF
>NA|12|NA|TRBJ2-3|TRBV7-2
TGTGCCAGCAGCCCCCTCAGAGATACGCAGTATTTT
CASSPLRDTQYF
>NA|14|NA|TRBJ1-1|TRBV10-3
TGTGCCATCAGTGAGTCTTCAGGGCGGACTGAAGCTTTCTTT
CAISESSGRTEAFF
>NA|14|TRBD1|TRBJ1-2|TRBV7-2
TGTGCCAGCAGCTTGGGCGGACAGGCCTATGGCTACACCTTC
CASSLGGQAYGYTF
>few|17|NA|TRBJ2-4|TRBV15
TGTGCCACCAGCAGAGATCGAGGCACCCTAGCCAAAAACATTCAGTACTTC
CATSRDRGTLAKNIQYF
>few|14|NA|TRBJ1-6|TRBV28
TGTGCCAGCAGTTTACCAGGCGTCTATTCACCCCTCCACTTT
CASSLPGVYSPLHF
>NA|14|NA|TRBJ1-1|TRBV19
TGTGCCAGTAGTATTCGGGACTGGCAGTCTGAAGCTTTCTTT
CASSIRDWQSEAFF
>once|15|NA|TRBJ2-7|TRBV28
TGTGCCAGCAGTTCTCGACCTCCCAGGGGTGGCGAGCAGTACTTC
CASSSRPPRGGEQYF
>NA|16|NA|TRBJ2-1|TRBV11-2
TGTGCCAGCAGCCGACAGGGACGGGGGCCCTACAATGAGCAGTTCTTC
CASSRQGRGPYNEQFF
>few|13|NA|TRBJ2-7|TRBV30
TGTGCCTGGAAGGGAGAATTCGTCTACGAGCAGTACTTC
CAWKGEFVYEQYF
>NA|11|NA|TRBJ1-2|TRBV6-1
TGTGCCAGCCTTCGGTCCCGTGGCTACACCTTC
CASLRSRGYTF
>NA|14|NA|TRBJ2-7|TRBV5-6
TGTGCCAGCAGCGACCAGGGTAGCTCCTACGAGCAGTACTTC
CASSDQGSSYEQYF
>NA|11|NA|TRBJ2-1|TRBV6-6
TGTGCCAGCAGCCAGGCCAATGAGCAGTTCTTC
CASSQANEQFF
>once|14|NA|TRBJ2-3|TRBV11-3
TGTGCCAGCAGCTTAGACCGAGGCACAGATACGCAGTATTTT
CASSLDRGTDTQYF
>few|14|TRBD1|TRBJ2-3|TRBV7-2
TGTGCCAGCAGCCCGGGACAGGGCTCAGATACGCAGTATTTT
CASSPGQGSDTQYF
>NA|15|NA|TRBJ2-3|TRBV5-1
TGCGCCAGCAGCTTGGCCAGAGGGATCCCGGATACGCAGTATTTT
CASSLARGIPDTQYF
>NA|16|NA|TRBJ2-1|TRBV11-2
TGTGCCAGCAGCCCCAGGCGGGTCCTCTTCTACAATGAGCAGTTCTTC
CASSPRRVLFYNEQFF
>NA|11|NA|TRBJ1-1|TRBV7-9
TGTGCCAGCAGCCTACAGTTTGAAGCTTTCTTT
CASSLQFEAFF
>few|15|NA|TRBJ1-5|TRBV5-5
TGTGCCAGCAGCACGGGACAAAATAGCAATCAGCCCCAGCATTTT
CASSTGQNSNQPQHF
>NA|14|NA|TRBJ2-5|TRBV19
TGTGCCAGTAGTAGGAGTCAAACGAGAGAGACCCAGTACTTC
CASSRSQTRETQYF
>NA|14|NA|TRBJ1-2|TRBV6-1
TGTGCCAGCAGTACCTACCGCCGGAACTATGGCTACACCTTC
CASSTYRRNYGYTF
>once|14|TRBD1|TRBJ2-5|TRBV19
TGTGCCAGTAGTCGAGGGGGCGCTTCGAAGACCCAGTACTTC
CASSRGGASKTQYF
>NA|12|NA|TRBJ1-2|TRBV7-2
TGTGCCAGCAGCTTCCCAGGAGGGGGCTACACCTTC
CASSFPGGGYTF
>NA|14|TRBD1|TRBJ1-5|TRBV9
TGTGCCAGCAGCGTAGCGGACAGGGGTCAGCCCCAGCATTTT
CASSVADRGQPQHF
>NA|14|TRBD1|TRBJ2-5|TRBV5-1
TGCGCCAGCAGCTCGACAGGGGCCCAAGAGACCCAGTACTTC
CASSSTGAQETQYF
>few|14|TRBD2|TRBJ2-1|TRBV30
TGTGCCTGGAGTGCGGAGACTAGCGCAAGACGTGAGTTCTTC
CAWSAETSARREFF
>NA|15|NA|TRBJ1-3|TRBV7-8
TGTGCCAGCAGCTTGAGGGCTGCGCAAGGAAACACCATATATTTT
CASSLRAAQGNTIYF
>NA|15|NA|TRBJ2-7|TRBV27
TGTGCCAGCAGTTTCCGCCGGGACAGACTAGGCGAGCAGTACTTC
CASSFRRDRLGEQYF
>NA|16|TRBD1|TRBJ2-2|TRBV5-1
TGCGCCAGCAGCTCCGGACAGGGGGGAAACACCGGGGAGCTGTTTTTT
CASSSGQGGNTGELFF
>few|16|NA|TRBJ1-1|TRBV7-9
TGTGCCAGCAGCCCGATGGGGGGAGCTATGAACACTGAAGCTTTCTTT
CASSPMGGAMNTEAFF
>NA|15|NA|TRBJ1-1|TRBV5-6
TGTGCCAGCAGCCCTCCAGGTGGGCGACCGTTTGAAGCTTTCTTT
CASSPPGGRPFEAFF
>NA|12|TRBD1|TRBJ1-1|TRBV5-1
TGCGCCAGCAGCCCGGACAGGACTGAAGCTTTCTTT
CASSPDRTEAFF
>few|13|NA|TRBJ2-4|TRBV7-2
TGTGCCAGCAGCTCCCCAAGGGGAAACATTCAGTACTTC
CASSSPRGNIQYF
>NA|13|NA|TRBJ1-1|TRBV29-1
TGCAGCGTCGCGGGGGCTGGGTACACTGAAGCTTTCTTT
CSVAGAGYTEAFF
>NA|15|TRBD2|TRBJ2-1|TRBV5-1
TGCGCCAGCAGCCTTATAGCGGGAGGGAACAATGAGCAGTTCTTC
CASSLIAGGNNEQFF
>NA|15|TRBD1|TRBJ1-1|TRBV2
TGTGCCAGCACTACAGGGGGGTTCATGAACACTGAAGCTTTCTTT
CASTTGGFMNTEAFF
>once|12|NA|TRBJ2-5|TRBV28
TGTGCCAGCAGTTTCAGGGAAGGGACCCAGTACTTC
CASSFREGTQYF
>NA|13|NA|TRBJ2-4|TRBV5-6
TGTGCCAGCAGCACAGGGCAGGGGAACATTCAGTACTTC
CASSTGQGNIQYF
>NA|11|NA|TRBJ2-7|TRBV29-1
TGCAGCGTTGGTGACTACTACGAGCAGTACTTC
CSVGDYYEQYF
>NA|15|TRBD1|TRBJ1-2|TRBV5-4
TGTGCCAGCAGCTTGGACGGGACAGGGCTGGGGGGCTACACCTTC
CASSLDGTGLGGYTF
>few|13|NA|TRBJ1-2|TRBV28
TGTGCCAGCAACCCTCCAGGGCACTATGGCTACACCTTC
CASNPPGHYGYTF
>NA|14|NA|TRBJ2-3|TRBV11-2
TGTGCCAGCAGCTTAGTTGTGAGTGGAGATACGCAGTATTTT
CASSLVVSGDTQYF
>NA|14|NA|TRBJ2-1|TRBV7-8
TGTGCCAGCAGCTTAGCGCGAGGGGGGGTAGAGCAGTTCTTC
CASSLARGGVEQFF
>few|18|TRBD2|TRBJ2-1|TRBV4-2
TGTGCCAGCAGCCACCCGCCGGGTACTAGCGGGAGTGGGAATGAGCAGTTCTTC
CASSHPPGTSGSGNEQFF
>NA|14|NA|TRBJ2-5|TRBV27
TGTGCCAGCAGTTTACAAGTCGGGACTCCTGAGCAGTACTTC
CASSLQVGTPEQYF
>NA|14|TRBD1|TRBJ1-1|TRBV5-4
TGTGCCAGCAGCCTAGACAGGGGGGAAACTGAAGCTTTCTTT
CASSLDRGETEAFF
>NA|14|NA|TRBJ1-2|TRBV5-5
TGTGCCAGCAGCCCCCAGGACACCACCTATGGCTACACCTTC
CASSPQDTTYGYTF
>NA|13|TRBD1|TRBJ1-5|TRBV5-1
TGCGCCAGCAGTCCCACAGGGGAAGAGCCCCAGCATTTT
CASSPTGEEPQHF
>NA|15|TRBD1|TRBJ1-5|TRBV7-2
TGTGCCAGCAGCTTGGTCCAGGGGGCTGGTCAGCCCCAGCATTTT
CASSLVQGAGQPQHF
>NA|13|NA|TRBJ2-5|TRBV5-4
TGTGCCAGCAGCTTAGGAGGCCAAGAGACCCAGTACTTC
CASSLGGQETQYF